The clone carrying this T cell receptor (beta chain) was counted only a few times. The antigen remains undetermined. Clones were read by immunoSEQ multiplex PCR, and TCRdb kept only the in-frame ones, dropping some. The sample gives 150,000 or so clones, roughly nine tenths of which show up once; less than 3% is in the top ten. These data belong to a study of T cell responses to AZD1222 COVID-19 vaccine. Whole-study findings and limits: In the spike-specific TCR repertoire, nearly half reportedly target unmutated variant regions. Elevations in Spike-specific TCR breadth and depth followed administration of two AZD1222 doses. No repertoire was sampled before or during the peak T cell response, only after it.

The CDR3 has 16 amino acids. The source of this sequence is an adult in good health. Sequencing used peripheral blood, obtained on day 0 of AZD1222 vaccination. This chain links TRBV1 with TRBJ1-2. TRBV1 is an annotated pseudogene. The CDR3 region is CTSSQDRVWGGNGYTF. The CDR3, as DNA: TGCACCAGCAGCCAAGATCGGGTTTGGGGGGGTAATGGCTACACCTTC.